One and the same sample provided the 31 T cell receptor beta chains below, sequenced in a study of post-analysis software for immune sequencing data. Whole-study results and caveats: Among four or five TRBV segments more frequent in patients than controls were TRBV5-6, TRBV5-1 and TRBV20-1.

For these TCRs, the target antigens are not known. The TCR beta cDNA libraries contained unique molecular identifiers. Each CDR3 protein gets one entry after TCRdb re-called the PCR reads with MiXCR. The sample lists roughly 410,000 distinct CDR3 sequences; approximately 33% were seen once. The sequencing input was blood. The receptors derive from a girl aged 10 to 17 with multiple sclerosis.

Only a few counts were recorded for this clonotype. The rearrangement links TRBV20-1 to TRBJ2-3; perhaps TRBD2 as D (6 bases). Looked up from germline, CDR1 is DFQATT and CDR2 is SNEGSKA (reference sequence). The length of the CDR3 is 13 residues. Trimming left V 0 bases short and J 7 bases short, with 11 bases between. The CDR3 loop reads CSARDLGGNTQYF. CDR3 DNA: TGCAGTGCTAGAGATCTCGGGGGAAATACGCAGTATTTT.

This clonotype occurred once. The V gene is TRBV4-2, the J gene TRBJ1-4; TRBD1 matches 7 bases. Per the germline V gene, CDR1 is LGHNA and CDR2 is YNFKEQ. The length of the CDR3 is 15 residues. The V and J ends lost 4 bases and 8 bases, in that order; junction bases with no gene match: 10. The CDR3 region has the DNA TGTGCCAGCAGCCCTACTACCCAGGGGGTGGAAAAACTGTTTTTT. This sequence encodes CASSPTTQGVEKLFF.

This clonotype was seen a single time. The CDR3 loop reads CASSFEDEQYF. The CDR3 DNA sequence: TGCGCCAGCAGCTTCGAGGACGAGCAGTACTTC. The rearrangement links TRBV5-1 to TRBJ2-7; no clear D. The germline V gene encodes CDR1 SGHRS and CDR2 YFSETQ. The CDR3 spans 11 residues. V was trimmed by 2 bases and J by 5 bases, leaving 5 bases between them.

J is TRBJ2-3 and V is TRBV12-3 or TRBV12-4; the match to TRBD1 covers 10 bases. V lost 6 bases, J lost 3 bases, and 12 bases stayed unmatched. The CDR3 sequence is 17 residues long. The DNA of the CDR3 is TGTGCCAGCAGCTCGAGGGTCGGGACAGGGGATACAGATACGCAGTATTTT. Translating it yields CASSSRVGTGDTDTQYF.

J is TRBJ1-1 and V is TRBV4-1, with D unresolved. V lost 5 bases, J lost 4 bases, and 14 bases lay in between. The CDR3 extends over 14 amino acids. Germline CDR1 and CDR2: MGHRA and YSYEKL. This chain's CDR3 is CASSVGQVGTEAFF. The CDR3 coding sequence is TGCGCCAGCAGCGTTGGCCAGGTCGGCACTGAAGCTTTCTTT.

This clonotype has just a few counts. The chain couples TRBV5-1 to TRBJ2-5, with 7 nucleotides matching TRBD2. The CDR3 totals 14 residues. J gave up 5 bases and V 0 bases, and 4 bases lay outside the gene matches. CDR1 is SGHRS, CDR2 YFSETQ, per germline. CDR3 sequence reads: CASSLGSGAETQYF. CDR3 bases: TGCGCCAGCAGCTTGGGGAGCGGGGCGGAGACCCAGTACTTC.

This chain uses TRBV19 with TRBJ1-2, with TRBD1 matching over 7 bases. Unmatched junction bases numbered 10, after V lost 10 bases and J lost 5 bases. The CDR3 length is 13 residues. Per the germline V gene, CDR1 is LNHDA and CDR2 is SQIVND (reference sequence). CDR3 amino acids: CATLGRGSYGYTF. The DNA of the CDR3 is TGTGCCACCTTGGGCAGGGGGTCGTATGGCTACACCTTC.

This clonotype has just a few counts. V gene TRBV7-9 combines with J gene TRBJ2-1; D remains unclear. Trimming left V 5 bases short and J 3 bases short, with 20 bases between. The germline V gene encodes CDR1 SEHNR and CDR2 FQNEAQ (reference sequence). This CDR3 spans 17 amino acids. Here the CDR3 DNA reads TGTGCCAGCAGCCGAAAAGTGGTACAGTCGGACTACAATGAGCAGTTCTTC. Its translation is CASSRKVVQSDYNEQFF.

This clonotype was seen at least ten times. The J gene is TRBJ2-5, the V gene TRBV29-1; the D is unclear. The V end was cut by 4 bases, the J end by 1 base, with 16 bases between. The germline V gene has CDR1 SQVTM and CDR2 ANQGSEA. The CDR3 has 15 amino acids. CDR3: CSVGEPDLPQETQYF. CDR3 sequence (DNA): TGCAGCGTTGGCGAACCGGACCTCCCCCAAGAGACCCAGTACTTC. The full variable domain, rest sourced from reference TRBV29-1 and TRBJ2-5, is SAVISQKPSRDICQRGTSLTIQCQVDSQVTMMFWYRQQPGQSLTLIATANQGSEATYESGFVIDKFPISRPNLTFSTLTVSNMSPEDSSIYLCSVGEPDLPQETQYFGPGTRLLVL.

V gene TRBV7-3 combines with J gene TRBJ2-3, with 11 bases that match TRBD2. The junction had 5 bases not matched to a gene; V was cut back by 5 bases and J by 4 bases. The CDR3 is 15 amino acids. Germline values: CDR1 SGHTA, CDR2 FQGTGA. CDR3: CASSPIAGGADTQYF. CDR3 nucleotide sequence: TGTGCCAGCAGCCCGATAGCGGGGGGGGCAGATACGCAGTATTTT. Based on the CDR3 plus reference TRBV7-3 and TRBJ2-3, the full variable domain is GAGVSQTPSNKVTEKGKYVELRCDPISGHTALYWYRQSLGQGPEFLIYFQGTGAADDSGLPNDRFFAVRPEGSVSTLKIQRTERGDSAVYLCASSPIAGGADTQYFGPGTRLTVL.

This clonotype has more than one count but fewer than ten. The J gene is TRBJ1-5, the V gene TRBV6-5; tentative D call: TRBD1 (5 bases). The CDR3 extends over 13 amino acids. The germline V gene encodes CDR1 MNHEY and CDR2 SVGAGI. Trimming took off 3 bases at V and 6 bases at J, with 9 bases between the two ends. The CDR3 coding sequence is TGTGCCAGCAGTTATTGGGGCGGTCAGCCCCAGCATTTT. Its protein is CASSYWGGQPQHF.

In its sample, this clonotype was seen a few times. V gene TRBV4-1 combines with J gene TRBJ1-6, with D possibly being TRBD1 (5 bases). The length of the CDR3 is 17 residues. V lost 0 bases, J lost 7 bases, and 16 bases lay in between. Germline loops: CDR1 MGHRA, CDR2 YSYEKL. In nucleotides, the CDR3 is TGCGCCAGCAGCCAAGATCTACCCGGGACTAGAAATTCACCCCTCCACTTT. Residues: CASSQDLPGTRNSPLHF.

J is TRBJ1-2 and V is TRBV12-3 or TRBV12-4; a possible D gene is TRBD1 (5 bases). V was shortened by 8 bases and J by 5 bases, with 18 bases between the two germline ends. This CDR3 has 14 amino acids. CDR3 sequence (DNA): TGTGCCAGCTTGGAGTCCGGGACCCCATATGGCTACACCTTC. Its translation is CASLESGTPYGYTF.

The rearrangement joins TRBV12-3 or TRBV12-4 to TRBJ2-5; 9 nucleotides match TRBD1. Trimming removed 8 bases from V and 2 bases from J; junction bases left unmatched: 6. CDR3 length: 14 residues. CDR3 loop: CASAVTGGQETQYF. Here the CDR3 DNA reads TGTGCCAGCGCCGTGACAGGGGGACAAGAGACCCAGTACTTC.

This clonotype was recorded a few times. V is TRBV6-6 and J is TRBJ2-5; no reliable D call. V was shortened by 2 bases and J by 2 bases, with 9 bases between the two germline ends. Germline V gene data show CDR1 as MNHNY and CDR2 as SVGAGI (reference sequence). This CDR3 has 14 residues. The CDR3 bases are TGTGCCAGCAGTTACGTGGCAGTTCAAGAGACCCAGTACTTC. It yields the protein CASSYVAVQETQYF.

The rearrangement joins TRBV12-3 or TRBV12-4 to TRBJ1-5, with D tentatively TRBD1 (6 bases). The V and J ends lost 5 bases and 6 bases respectively, with 11 bases between them. The CDR3 has 13 amino acids. DNA for the CDR3: TGTGCCAGCAGTATCCGGGGGCTTCAGCCCCAGCATTTT. Its translation is CASSIRGLQPQHF.

This clonotype came up a few times. This rearrangement joins TRBV7-2 to TRBJ2-5; 9 bases line up with TRBD1. V trimming: 4 bases; J trimming: 5 bases; junction bases outside the gene matches: 5. CDR1 is SGHTA and CDR2 is FQGNSA in the germline V gene. CDR3 length: 14 residues. For the CDR3, the DNA is TGTGCCAGCAGCTCCGGGACAGGGCAGGAGACCCAGTACTTC. Translation: CASSSGTGQETQYF.

This clonotype was observed a handful of times. The rearrangement joins TRBV4-1 to TRBJ1-3; TRBD1 is a possible D gene (5 bases). This CDR3 spans 15 amino acids. Germline V gene lookup returns CDR1 MGHRA and CDR2 YSYEKL. Between the trimmed V and J ends, which lost 2 bases and 3 bases, there was a span of 11 bases. The CDR3 reads CASSQLAGFGNTIYF. In DNA form, the CDR3 reads TGCGCCAGCAGCCAACTGGCAGGGTTTGGAAACACCATATATTTT.

The chain joins TRBV12-3 or TRBV12-4 to TRBJ1-1; D is possibly TRBD1 (5 bases). V shed 3 bases and J shed 6 bases, with 14 bases lying between them. The CDR3 totals 14 residues. The CDR3 loop reads CASSFRDQRSEAFF. The CDR3 DNA is TGTGCCAGCAGTTTCCGGGACCAACGATCTGAAGCTTTCTTT.

The chain couples TRBV4-2 to TRBJ1-1, with D unclear. The CDR3 runs to 14 residues. V was pared by 6 bases and J by 0 bases, with 11 bases between. The germline V gene encodes CDR1 LGHNA and CDR2 YNFKEQ. As DNA, the CDR3 is TGTGCCAGCAGACCACTCGTGGTGAACACTGAAGCTTTCTTT. Translation: CASRPLVVNTEAFF.

This clonotype was observed a few times. The chain links TRBV5-1 to TRBJ2-1; 8 bases map to TRBD2. Germline values: CDR1 SGHRS, CDR2 YFSETQ. V was clipped by 1 base and J by 5 bases; unmatched bases: 5. CDR3 length equals 15 residues. CDR3 region: CASSLISGVNNEQFF. The CDR3 DNA reads TGCGCCAGCAGCTTGATTAGCGGGGTAAACAATGAGCAGTTCTTC.

To note about this clonotype: At one of its ends the junction is not consistent with the germline gene, which may arise from a read error. The chain recombines TRBV5-1 with TRBJ2-6; 11 bases align to TRBD1. The CDR3 is 16 amino acids. Germline V gene sequence: CDR1 SGHRS, CDR2 YFSETQ. The CDR3 bases are TGTGCCAGCAGTGGGACAGGGGGCTCTGGGGCCAACGTCCTGACTTTC. It specifies CASSGTGGSGANVLTF.

This clonotype was seen a handful of times. This chain connects TRBV6-5 to TRBJ2-7, with 9 bases aligning to TRBD2. Losses at the gene ends were 8 bases for V and 3 bases for J; bases not matched to a gene: 8. From germline, CDR1 is MNHEY and CDR2 SVGAGI. CDR3 length: 14 amino acids. The CDR3 DNA reads TGTGCCAGCGGGATAGCGGGGGCATTCTACGAGCAGTACTTC. This sequence encodes CASGIAGAFYEQYF.

This clonotype appeared a few times. The rearrangement links TRBV25-1 to TRBJ1-1, with D hard to call. Germline CDR1 reads MGHDK; CDR2 reads SYGVNS. This CDR3 is 12 amino acids long. V gave up 6 bases and J gave up 1 base, with 6 bases separating them. The chain's CDR3 is CASREGNTEAFF. CDR3 in DNA: TGTGCCAGCAGAGAGGGGAACACTGAAGCTTTCTTT.

This clonotype was counted a few times. The CDR3 protein is CASSPTGRRDIQYF. CDR3 DNA sequence: TGTGCCAGTAGCCCGACAGGAAGGAGGGACATTCAGTACTTC. The rearrangement uses TRBV19 and TRBJ2-4; D may correspond to TRBD1 or TRBD2 (6 bases each). V gave up 6 bases and J gave up 8 bases, with 17 bases separating them. The CDR3 consists of 14 residues. The germline V gene encodes CDR1 LNHDA and CDR2 SQIVND (reference sequence). The variable domain in full, with the rest retrieved from reference TRBV19 and TRBJ2-4, is DGGITQSPKYLFRKEGQNVTLSCEQNLNHDAMYWYRQDPGQGLRLIYYSQIVNDFQKGDIAEGYSVSREKKESFPLTVTSAQKNPTAFYLCASSPTGRRDIQYFGAGTRLSVL.

The chain joins TRBV5-5 to TRBJ2-7; a possible D gene is TRBD1 (6 bases). Germline assignment: CDR1 SGHKS and CDR2 YYEKEE (reference sequence). Trimming pared 2 bases from V and 3 bases from J, leaving 12 bases between. This CDR3 spans 14 amino acids. CDR3 protein: CASSLRDTHYEQYF. The CDR3 nucleotides are TGTGCCAGCAGCTTACGGGACACACACTACGAGCAGTACTTC.

This chain uses TRBV27 with TRBJ1-2, with TRBD1 matching 8 bases. CDR3 length: 15 amino acids. J lost 3 bases, V lost 5 bases, and 8 bases had no gene match. Germline V gene sequence: CDR1 MNHEY, CDR2 SMNVEV (reference sequence). The CDR3 sequence: CASSTSGQGHYGYTF. The CDR3 region has the DNA TGTGCCAGCAGTACGTCCGGACAGGGACACTATGGCTACACCTTC.

The chain combines TRBV6-6 with TRBJ2-6; D might be TRBD1 (6 bases). This CDR3 has 18 amino acids. Germline V gives CDR1 MNHNY, CDR2 SVGAGI (reference sequence). Deletions cut 0 bases from V and 4 bases from J, with 16 bases between. The CDR3 nucleotides are TGTGCCAGCAGTTACTCCCACAGGGCCCCGCCCGGGGCCAACGTCCTGACTTTC. Translating it yields CASSYSHRAPPGANVLTF.

The V and J genes are TRBV5-1 and TRBJ2-1, with 8 bases aligning to TRBD2. Trimming at V came to 3 bases and at J to 8 bases, leaving 7 bases not matched to a gene. The germline V gene encodes CDR1 SGHRS and CDR2 YFSETQ. The CDR3 length is 14 residues. CDR3 loop: CASSSSGSRDEQFF. For the CDR3, the DNA is TGCGCCAGCAGCTCTAGCGGGTCTAGGGATGAGCAGTTCTTC.

This clonotype appeared many times. The chain combines TRBV29-1 with TRBJ2-7, with 12 bases matching TRBD2. The CDR3 sequence is 16 residues long. The junction had 12 bases not matched to a gene; V was cut back by 6 bases and J by 3 bases. In germline, CDR1 is SQVTM, CDR2 ANQGSEA. The CDR3 DNA reads TGCAGCGTCCCTTCCCCGACTAGCGGGGGCCACTACGAGCAGTACTTC. This sequence encodes CSVPSPTSGGHYEQYF.

This clonotype appeared a few times. The chain links TRBV12-3 or TRBV12-4 to TRBJ2-3; 7 nucleotides line up with TRBD1. The ends lost 5 bases at V and 6 bases at J; junction bases unmatched: 14. The CDR3 sequence is 16 residues long. CDR3 loop: CASSPYDRVAGDTQYF. CDR3 DNA sequence: TGTGCCAGCAGTCCCTATGACAGGGTAGCAGGGGATACGCAGTATTTT.